Listed here are 7 T cell receptor beta chains from one sample, sequenced in a study of T cells in Graves' hyperthyroidism and ophthalmopathy. The investigators amplified TCR beta CDR3 regions from RNA transcripts. First-round RT-PCR targeting the TCR CDR3 was performed with the HTBI primer set. TCRdb re-analysed the multiplex PCR reads in MiXCR, keeping a single row per CDR3 protein. The sample lists around 610,000 distinct CDR3 sequences, roughly 15% occurring once. The sample consisted of blood. The receptors derive from a woman between 35 and 50 years old with Graves' ophthalmopathy.

This clonotype was counted many times. The V gene is TRBV19, the J gene TRBJ2-7, with a tentative D call TRBD1 (5 bases). Germline loops: CDR1 LNHDA, CDR2 SQIVND (reference sequence). The V gene lost 6 bases and the J gene lost 1 base, with 13 bases spanning the gap. The CDR3 consists of 14 residues. Here the CDR3 DNA reads TGTGCCAGTAGCGAGACAGAAAAATCCTACGAGCAGTACTTC. This sequence encodes CASSETEKSYEQYF. The full variable domain, in which reference TRBV19 and TRBJ2-7 provide the parts outside the CDR3, is DGGITQSPKYLFRKEGQNVTLSCEQNLNHDAMYWYRQDPGQGLRLIYYSQIVNDFQKGDIAEGYSVSREKKESFPLTVTSAQKNPTAFYLCASSETEKSYEQYFGPGTRLTVT.

The gene calls are TRBV11-2 and TRBJ2-2; 9 positions match TRBD1. The trim removed 2 bases at V and 5 bases at J, leaving 6 bases unmatched. Germline V gives CDR1 SGHAT, CDR2 FQNNGV. The CDR3 is 16 amino acids. The CDR3 DNA sequence: TGTGCCAGCAGCTTACCTACAGGGGGCAGGACCGGGGAGCTGTTTTTT. This encodes CASSLPTGGRTGELFF.

This clonotype came up a few times. In nucleotides, the CDR3 is TGTGCCAGCAGTCCACGGGCCCGCACGCTTAATCAGCCCCAGCATTTT. Protein product: CASSPRARTLNQPQHF. The V gene is TRBV6-1, the J gene TRBJ1-5; D is uncertain. Per the germline V gene, CDR1 is MNHNS and CDR2 is SASEGT. The CDR3 is 16 residues long. V was shortened by 5 bases and J by 4 bases, with 18 bases between the two germline ends.

This clonotype was seen ten or more times. V is TRBV5-1 and J is TRBJ1-1, with a tentative D call TRBD1 (6 bases). The CDR3 sequence is 17 residues long. V lost 1 base and J 0 bases, leaving 16 bases between the germline ends. CDR1 is SGHRS, CDR2 YFSETQ, per germline. Here the CDR3 reads CASSLYRALSVNTEAFF. In nucleotides, the CDR3 is TGCGCCAGCAGCTTGTACAGGGCCTTATCGGTGAACACTGAAGCTTTCTTT.

This clonotype was picked up a small number of times. This chain joins TRBV4-1 and TRBJ2-5; 7 nucleotides agree with TRBD1. The J segment lost 5 bases and the V segment lost 3 bases, leaving 9 bases of the junction unmatched. CDR1 and CDR2 from the germline V gene are MGHRA and YSYEKL. The CDR3 runs 15 residues. The CDR3 here is CASSQAGTRGETQYF. CDR3 DNA sequence: TGCGCCAGCAGCCAGGCGGGTACCAGGGGGGAGACCCAGTACTTC.

This clonotype has a count of ten or more. The chain is built from TRBV5-1 and TRBJ2-7, with D possibly being TRBD1 (5 bases). The V and J ends lost 0 bases and 3 bases respectively, with 10 bases between them. The CDR3 length is 14 residues. Germline V lookup: CDR1 SGHRS, CDR2 YFSETQ. The CDR3 region is CASSLASGHYEQYF. The CDR3 region has the DNA TGCGCCAGCAGCTTGGCCTCAGGACACTACGAGCAGTACTTC.

This clonotype was found many times. V and J are TRBV2 and TRBJ2-3; possibly TRBD1 for D (6 bases). This CDR3 comprises 13 residues. V was shortened by 6 bases and J by 0 bases, with 7 bases between the two germline ends. From germline, CDR1 is SNHLY and CDR2 FYNNEI. CDR3 sequence (DNA): TGTGCCAGCAGGCAGGGGAGCACAGATACGCAGTATTTT. Protein: CASRQGSTDTQYF.